One T cell receptor beta chain is described in this entry. V was cut by 4 bases and J by 4 bases, with 13 bases left in between. Germline assignment: CDR1 SGHTA and CDR2 FQGNSA. The CDR3 has 14 residues. The data originate from a study of OX40 agonist ivuxolimab in advanced cancers. Across the whole study: The treatment was a fully human IgG2 OX40 agonist, ivuxolimab. Aged roughly 23 to 79 with a mean of about 63 years, they were less than 90% male.

TCRdb's table, derived via immunoSEQ multiplex PCR, lists solely in-frame clones and lacks some. The repertoire includes just under 85,000 clones, less than 85% of them detected once, and more than 0.7% sits in the top ten. The clonotype was recovered from an adult with an advanced solid tumor such as melanoma, head and neck, liver or kidney cancer. The specimen comprised CD4+ or CD8+ T cells sorted from blood, sampled in a trial of the OX40 agonist ivuxolimab. The J gene is TRBJ1-2, the V gene TRBV7-2; D is unclear. CDR3 protein: CASSSGGYGYGYTF. The CDR3 DNA reads as TGTGCCAGCAGCTCTGGTGGGTACGGCTATGGCTACACCTTC.